The rows below give T cell receptor beta chains drawn from one sample of a study of cytotoxic CD8 clonotypes in ibrutinib-treated CLL. Measured with immunoSEQ multiplex PCR; TCRdb has only the in-frame clones, and not every one. Of about 160,000 clones listed, about 84% are singletons. This sample comprised PBMCs, obtained after 24 months of ibrutinib treatment. The receptor source for this set is a human donor with chronic lymphocytic leukemia. Both conserved end residues are part of each CDR3. Each record gives: V gene, D gene, clone size, J gene, CDR3 protein, CDR3 DNA. A D gene is named only where the DNA matches it firmly. Size is stated for part of the rows, as once, few or many counts, or as a class when the clone is expanded.

TRBV14	NA	NA	TRBJ2-7	CASSQYSGSRYEQYF	TGTGCCAGCAGCCAATATTCCGGGAGCCGCTACGAGCAGTACTTC
TRBV11-2	TRBD2	NA	TRBJ2-3	CASSLVGQRGGGNTQYF	TGTGCCAGCAGCTTAGTAGGCCAGCGGGGGGGTGGAAATACGCAGTATTTT
TRBV19	TRBD1	NA	TRBJ1-1	CASGQGNEAFF	TGTGCCAGCGGACAGGGAAATGAAGCTTTCTTT
TRBV19	NA	NA	TRBJ2-7	CASSIRHGYEQYF	TGTGCCAGTAGTATTCGACACGGCTACGAGCAGTACTTC
TRBV5-1	NA	NA	TRBJ2-3	CASSSEPTASDTQYF	TGCGCCAGCAGCTCCGAACCAACCGCCTCCGATACGCAGTATTTT
TRBV7-9	TRBD2	once	TRBJ2-7	CASSRTSGSYEQYF	TGTGCCAGCAGCCGAACGAGCGGGAGCTACGAGCAGTACTTC
TRBV7-3	TRBD1	NA	TRBJ1-1	CASSLQGEGTEAFF	TGTGCCAGCAGCCTACAGGGGGAGGGCACTGAAGCTTTCTTT
TRBV6-5	TRBD1	NA	TRBJ1-2	CASSQGQGKGYGYTF	TGTGCCAGCAGCCAGGGACAGGGAAAGGGCTATGGCTACACCTTC
TRBV30	NA	NA	TRBJ1-2	CAWSVSGNYGYTF	TGTGCCTGGAGTGTAAGTGGCAACTATGGCTACACCTTC
TRBV18	NA	NA	TRBJ1-2	CASSPNAEYGYTF	TGTGCCAGCTCACCGAATGCAGAATATGGCTACACCTTC
TRBV5-1	TRBD1	NA	TRBJ1-2	CASSPDRDGIYGYTF	TGCGCCAGCAGTCCCGACAGGGATGGTATCTATGGCTACACCTTC
TRBV27	NA	NA	TRBJ2-5	CASRLTGTPGGETQYF	TGTGCCAGTCGGCTTACCGGGACTCCCGGTGGAGAGACCCAGTACTTC
TRBV6-5	NA	NA	TRBJ2-7	CASSYPGRGYEQYF	TGTGCCAGCAGTTACCCAGGGCGAGGTTACGAGCAGTACTTC
TRBV18	TRBD1	NA	TRBJ2-7	CASSPTGQGISEQYF	TGTGCCAGCTCACCGACGGGACAGGGGATTAGTGAGCAGTACTTC
TRBV18	TRBD1	NA	TRBJ1-4	CASSPHRGSTMGEKLFF	TGTGCCAGCTCACCACACAGGGGCTCCACGATGGGTGAAAAACTGTTTTTT
TRBV19	NA	few	TRBJ1-5	CASSPGLNSNQPQHF	TGTGCCAGTAGTCCGGGACTCAATAGCAATCAGCCCCAGCATTTT
TRBV5-4	NA	NA	TRBJ1-1	CASSFRVTNTEAFF	TGTGCCAGCAGCTTTCGCGTGACGAACACTGAAGCTTTCTTT
TRBV5-6	TRBD1	NA	TRBJ2-7	CASSLLTGVASYEQYF	TGTGCCAGCAGCCTGCTGACAGGGGTTGCCTCCTACGAGCAGTACTTC
TRBV11-2	TRBD1	once	TRBJ1-5	CASSLSGQGRNQPQHF	TGTGCCAGCAGCTTATCGGGACAGGGGCGCAATCAGCCCCAGCATTTT
TRBV7-3	TRBD2	NA	TRBJ2-1	CASSTGTSVYNEQFF	TGTGCCAGCAGCACCGGGACTAGCGTATACAATGAGCAGTTCTTC
TRBV7-2	NA	NA	TRBJ2-1	CASSSSTSTQSLQFF	TGTGCCAGCAGCTCCTCGACTAGTACGCAATCACTGCAGTTCTTC
TRBV19	NA	NA	TRBJ1-5	CASSIGAQPQHF	TGTGCCAGTTCCATTGGGGCTCAGCCCCAGCATTTT
TRBV18	TRBD2	few	TRBJ2-2	CASSPIAGGSGELFF	TGTGCCAGCTCACCAATAGCGGGAGGCTCCGGGGAGCTGTTTTTT
TRBV7-9	NA	few	TRBJ1-3	CASSRPVGAVGNTIYF	TGTGCCAGCAGCCGCCCAGTGGGAGCAGTTGGAAACACCATATATTTT
TRBV5-1	NA	NA	TRBJ2-2	CASSFAGTNTGELFF	TGCGCCAGCAGCTTCGCCGGGACTAACACCGGGGAGCTGTTTTTT
TRBV2	NA	NA	TRBJ1-1	CASSDRHQGTEAFF	TGTGCCAGCAGTGACCGGCACCAGGGCACTGAAGCTTTCTTT
TRBV4-1	NA	NA	TRBJ1-2	CASSRDRGGGSRGYTF	TGCGCCAGCAGCCGGGATAGAGGGGGTGGGTCTCGTGGCTACACCTTC
TRBV27	NA	NA	TRBJ2-3	CASSREGHTQYF	TGTGCCAGCAGTAGGGAAGGGCATACGCAGTATTTT
TRBV12-5	NA	few	TRBJ2-7	CASGLSTTGFYEQYF	TGTGCTAGTGGTTTGAGTACCACCGGATTCTACGAGCAGTACTTC
TRBV7-3	NA	few	TRBJ1-1	CASSLGPGKNTEAFF	TGTGCCAGCAGCTTAGGGCCGGGAAAGAACACTGAAGCTTTCTTT
TRBV30	TRBD2	NA	TRBJ2-3	CATTSGGSTDTQYF	TGTGCCACGACTAGCGGGGGAAGCACAGATACGCAGTATTTT
TRBV5-1	TRBD1	NA	TRBJ1-4	CASSSWDRAEKLFF	TGCGCCAGCAGCTCATGGGACAGGGCTGAAAAACTGTTTTTT
TRBV6-1	NA	NA	TRBJ1-1	CASGPQGGTEAFF	TGTGCCAGCGGCCCCCAGGGCGGCACTGAAGCTTTCTTT
TRBV29-1	NA	NA	TRBJ2-5	CSAPERWEETQYF	TGCAGCGCCCCGGAGCGCTGGGAAGAGACCCAGTACTTC
TRBV19	NA	NA	TRBJ2-3	CASSIVGPDTQYF	TGTGCCAGTAGTATAGTCGGGCCCGATACGCAGTATTTT
TRBV28	TRBD1	NA	TRBJ1-5	CASSLPSGTGNQPQHF	TGTGCCAGCAGTTTGCCCTCCGGGACAGGGAATCAGCCCCAGCATTTT
TRBV18	TRBD2	once	TRBJ2-1	CASSRTSGPINNEQFF	TGTGCCAGCTCCCGGACTAGCGGGCCCATTAACAATGAGCAGTTCTTC
TRBV11-2	TRBD2	NA	TRBJ2-7	CASSLELAGGLNEQYF	TGTGCCAGCAGCTTAGAACTAGCGGGGGGGCTCAACGAGCAGTACTTC
TRBV2	NA	NA	TRBJ1-1	CASDATGDNTEAFF	TGTGCCAGCGATGCGACAGGAGATAACACTGAAGCTTTCTTT
TRBV27	NA	NA	TRBJ2-2	CASSISRGAGELFF	TGTGCCAGCAGCATCTCCAGGGGAGCCGGGGAGCTGTTTTTT
TRBV7-2	NA	NA	TRBJ2-1	CASSLAVRANEQFF	TGTGCCAGCAGCTTAGCGGTGCGGGCGAATGAGCAGTTCTTC
TRBV14	NA	NA	TRBJ1-2	CASSQADAGGYTF	TGTGCCAGCAGCCAAGCTGACGCCGGTGGCTACACCTTC
TRBV27	TRBD1	NA	TRBJ1-3	CASSYRGLAGNTIYF	TGTGCCAGCAGTTACAGGGGGCTAGCTGGAAACACCATATATTTT
TRBV19	NA	NA	TRBJ2-6	CASRRPGANVLTF	TGTGCCTCTCGGCGGCCTGGGGCCAACGTCCTGACTTTC
TRBV27	TRBD2	NA	TRBJ2-3	CASSPGTTGFRDTQYF	TGTGCCAGCAGCCCCGGGACTACCGGTTTTCGAGATACGCAGTATTTT
TRBV6-5	TRBD1	NA	TRBJ2-7	CASRGQQKGGYEQYF	TGTGCCAGCAGGGGACAGCAGAAAGGTGGCTACGAGCAGTACTTC
TRBV30	NA	NA	TRBJ1-4	CAWSRGATNEKLFF	TGTGCCTGGAGTAGAGGAGCAACTAATGAAAAACTGTTTTTT
TRBV14	NA	NA	TRBJ1-3	CASSQGSGIGNTIYF	TGTGCCAGCAGCCAAGGGTCAGGGATTGGAAACACCATATATTTT
TRBV28	NA	NA	TRBJ1-2	CASSLPDYPSNYGYTF	TGTGCCAGCAGTTTGCCGGACTACCCTTCGAACTATGGCTACACCTTC
TRBV7-9	TRBD1	once	TRBJ1-2	CASSVPAGGQPVYGYTF	TGTGCCAGCAGCGTCCCGGCGGGGGGACAGCCGGTATATGGCTACACCTTC
TRBV7-2	TRBD1	few	TRBJ2-6	CASSIAGGAGANVLTF	TGTGCCAGCAGCATTGCAGGGGGCGCTGGGGCCAACGTCCTGACTTTC
TRBV10-3	TRBD2	NA	TRBJ2-5	CAISEGRTSDQETQYF	TGTGCCATCAGTGAGGGTCGGACTAGCGACCAAGAGACCCAGTACTTC
TRBV9	NA	NA	TRBJ1-5	CASSVERNGEPQHF	TGTGCCAGCAGCGTAGAGAGGAATGGAGAGCCCCAGCATTTT